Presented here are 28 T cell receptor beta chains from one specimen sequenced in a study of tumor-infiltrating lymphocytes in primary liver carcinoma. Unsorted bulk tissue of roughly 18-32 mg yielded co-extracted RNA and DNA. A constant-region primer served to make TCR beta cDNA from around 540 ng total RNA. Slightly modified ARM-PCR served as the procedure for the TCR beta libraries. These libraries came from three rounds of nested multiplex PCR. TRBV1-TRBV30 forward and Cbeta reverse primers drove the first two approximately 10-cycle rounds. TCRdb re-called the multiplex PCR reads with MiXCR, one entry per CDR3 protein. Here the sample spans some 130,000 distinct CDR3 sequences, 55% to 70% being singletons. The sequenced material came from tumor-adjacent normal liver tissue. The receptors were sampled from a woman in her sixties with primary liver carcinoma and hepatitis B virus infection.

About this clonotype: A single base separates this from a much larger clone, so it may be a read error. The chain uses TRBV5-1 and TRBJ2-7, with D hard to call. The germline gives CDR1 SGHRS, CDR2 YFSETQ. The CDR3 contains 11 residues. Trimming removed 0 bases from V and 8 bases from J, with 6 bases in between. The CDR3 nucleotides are TGCGCCAGCAGCTTGGACAGAAAGCAGTACTTC. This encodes CASSLDRKQYF.

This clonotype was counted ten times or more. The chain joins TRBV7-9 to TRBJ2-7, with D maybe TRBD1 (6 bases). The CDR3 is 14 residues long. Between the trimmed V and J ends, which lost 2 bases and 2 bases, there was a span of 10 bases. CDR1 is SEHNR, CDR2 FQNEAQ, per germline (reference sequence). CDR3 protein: CASSLTQGPYEQYF. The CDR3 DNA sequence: TGTGCCAGCAGCTTAACACAGGGACCCTACGAGCAGTACTTC. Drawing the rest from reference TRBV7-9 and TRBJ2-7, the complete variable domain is DTGVSQNPRHKITKRGQNVTFRCDPISEHNRLYWYRQTLGQGPEFLTYFQNEAQLEKSRLLSDRFSAERPKGSFSTLEIQRTEQGDSAMYLCASSLTQGPYEQYFGPGTRLTVT.

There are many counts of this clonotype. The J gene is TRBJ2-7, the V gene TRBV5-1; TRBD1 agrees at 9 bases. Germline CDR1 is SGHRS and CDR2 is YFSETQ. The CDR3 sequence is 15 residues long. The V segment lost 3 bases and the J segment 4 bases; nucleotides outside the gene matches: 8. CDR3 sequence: CASSSGTGGGYEQYF. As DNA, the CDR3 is TGCGCCAGCAGCTCGGGAACAGGGGGCGGATACGAGCAGTACTTC.

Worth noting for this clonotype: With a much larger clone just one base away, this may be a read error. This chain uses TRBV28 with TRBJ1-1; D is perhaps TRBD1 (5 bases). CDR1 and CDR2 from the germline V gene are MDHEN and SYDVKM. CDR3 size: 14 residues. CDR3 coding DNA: TGTTCCAGCCGACAGCCCCCGATGAACACTGAAGCTTTCTTT. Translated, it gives CSSRQPPMNTEAFF.

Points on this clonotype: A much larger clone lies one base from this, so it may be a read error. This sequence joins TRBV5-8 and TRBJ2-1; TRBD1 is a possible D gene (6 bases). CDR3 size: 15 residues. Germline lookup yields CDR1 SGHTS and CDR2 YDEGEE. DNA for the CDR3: TGTACCAGCAGCTTGTTCCCAGGGGTAGTAGTTGAGCAGTTCTTC. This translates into CTSSLFPGVVVEQFF. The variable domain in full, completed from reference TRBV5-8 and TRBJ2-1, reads EAGVTQSPTHLIKTRGQQATLRCSPISGHTSVYWYQQALGLGLQFLLWYDEGEERNRGNFPPRFSGRQFPNYSSELNVNALELEDSALYLCTSSLFPGVVVEQFFGPGTRLTVL.

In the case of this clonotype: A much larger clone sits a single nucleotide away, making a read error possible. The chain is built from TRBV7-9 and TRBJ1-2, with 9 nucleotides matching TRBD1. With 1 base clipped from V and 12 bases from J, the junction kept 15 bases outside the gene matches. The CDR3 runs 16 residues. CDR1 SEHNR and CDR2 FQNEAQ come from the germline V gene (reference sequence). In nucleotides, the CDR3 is TGTGCCAGCAGCTTAGTGGCCGGACAGGGGAGTCGGGGCAACACCTTC. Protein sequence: CASSLVAGQGSRGNTF.

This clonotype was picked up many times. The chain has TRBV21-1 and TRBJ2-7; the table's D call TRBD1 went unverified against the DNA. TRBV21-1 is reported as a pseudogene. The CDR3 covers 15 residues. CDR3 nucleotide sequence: TGTGCCAGCAGCAAAAGGGTCGTGACAGGATACGAGCAGTACTTC. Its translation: CASSKRVVTGYEQYF.

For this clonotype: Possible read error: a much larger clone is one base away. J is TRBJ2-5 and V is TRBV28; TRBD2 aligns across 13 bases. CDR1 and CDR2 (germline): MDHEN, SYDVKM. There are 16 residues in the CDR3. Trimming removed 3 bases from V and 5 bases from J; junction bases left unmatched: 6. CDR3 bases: TGTGCCAGCAGTTTGTGGACTAGCGGGAGCTGGGAGACCCAGTACTTC. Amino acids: CASSLWTSGSWETQYF.

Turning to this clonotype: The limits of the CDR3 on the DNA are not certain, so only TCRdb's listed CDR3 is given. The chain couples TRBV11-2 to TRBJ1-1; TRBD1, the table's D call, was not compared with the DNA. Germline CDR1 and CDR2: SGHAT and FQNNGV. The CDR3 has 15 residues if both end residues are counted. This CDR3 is CASGGTVGKGTEDFF.

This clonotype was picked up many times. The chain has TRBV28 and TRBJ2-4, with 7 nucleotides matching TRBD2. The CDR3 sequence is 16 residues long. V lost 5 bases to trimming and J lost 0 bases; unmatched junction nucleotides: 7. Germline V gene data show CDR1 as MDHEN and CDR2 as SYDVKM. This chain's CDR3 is CASSPLSGLAKNIQYF. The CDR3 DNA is TGTGCCAGCAGTCCCCTTAGCGGGCTAGCCAAAAACATTCAGTACTTC.

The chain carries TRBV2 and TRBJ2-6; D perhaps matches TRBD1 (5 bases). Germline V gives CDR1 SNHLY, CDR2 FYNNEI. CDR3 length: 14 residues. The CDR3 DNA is TGTGTCAGAGACAGAATTTCAGGGGCCAACGTCCTGACTTTC. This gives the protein CVRDRISGANVLTF.

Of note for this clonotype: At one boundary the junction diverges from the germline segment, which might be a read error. The CDR3 sequence is CAISESVGSLIYVYTF. Written as DNA, the CDR3 is TGTGCCATCAGTGAGTCAGTCGGGAGCTTGATCTATGTCTACACCTTC. The chain carries TRBV10-3 and TRBJ1-2; D not certain. This CDR3 has 16 residues. In germline, CDR1 is ENHRY, CDR2 SYGVKD.

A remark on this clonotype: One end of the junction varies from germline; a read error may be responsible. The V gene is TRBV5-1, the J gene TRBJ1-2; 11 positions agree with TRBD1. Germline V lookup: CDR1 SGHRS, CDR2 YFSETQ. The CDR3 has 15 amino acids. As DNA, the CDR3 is TGCGACAGCAGCAATGGACAGGGGGCAGACTATGGCTACACCTTC. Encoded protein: CDSSNGQGADYGYTF.

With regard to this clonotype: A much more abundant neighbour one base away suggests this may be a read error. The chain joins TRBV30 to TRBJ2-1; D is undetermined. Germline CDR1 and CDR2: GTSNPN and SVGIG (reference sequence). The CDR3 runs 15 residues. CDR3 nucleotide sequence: TGTGTCTGGAGCACGGGCCCGTACTCCTACAATGAGCAGTTCTTC. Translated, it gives CVWSTGPYSYNEQFF.

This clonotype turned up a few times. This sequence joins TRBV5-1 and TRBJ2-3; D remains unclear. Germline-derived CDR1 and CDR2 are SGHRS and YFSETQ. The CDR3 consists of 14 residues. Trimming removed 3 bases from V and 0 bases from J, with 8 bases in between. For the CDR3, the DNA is TGCGCCAGCAGCTCCGGTGGGAGCACAGATACGCAGTATTTT. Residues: CASSSGGSTDTQYF.

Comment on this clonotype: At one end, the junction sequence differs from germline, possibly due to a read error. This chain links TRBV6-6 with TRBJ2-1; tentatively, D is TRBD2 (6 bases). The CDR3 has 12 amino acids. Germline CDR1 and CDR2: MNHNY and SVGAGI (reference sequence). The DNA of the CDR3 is TGTGTCAGCAGTTACTCGGAGGGTGAGCACTTCTTC. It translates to CVSSYSEGEHFF.

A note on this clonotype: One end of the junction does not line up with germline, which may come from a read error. The CDR3 coding sequence is TGCGCCAGCAGCCAGACGGGACTAGCGGGGAGGCGATGGCAGTATTTT. This codes for CASSQTGLAGRRWQYF. The V call is TRBV11-2, the J call TRBJ2-3; TRBD2 matches 13 bases. Germline-derived CDR1 and CDR2 are SGHAT and FQNNGV. This CDR3 contains 16 residues. Variable domain in full (rest from reference TRBV11-2 and TRBJ2-3): EAGVAQSPRYKIIEKRQSVAFWCNPISGHATLYWYQQILGQGPKLLIQFQNNGVVDDSQLPKDRFSAERLKGVDSTLKIQPAKLEDSAVYLCASSQTGLAGRRWQYFGPGTRLTVL.

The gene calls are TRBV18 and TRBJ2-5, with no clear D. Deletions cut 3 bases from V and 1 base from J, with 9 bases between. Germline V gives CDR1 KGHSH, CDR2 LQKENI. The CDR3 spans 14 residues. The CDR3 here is CASSPGRGQETQYF. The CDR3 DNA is TGTGCCAGCTCACCCGGACGCGGCCAAGAGACCCAGTACTTC. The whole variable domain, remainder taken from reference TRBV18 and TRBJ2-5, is NAGVMQNPRHLVRRRGQEARLRCSPMKGHSHVYWYRQLPEEGLKFMVYLQKENIIDESGMPKERFSAEFPKEGPSILRIQQVVRGDSAAYFCASSPGRGQETQYFGPGTRLLVL.

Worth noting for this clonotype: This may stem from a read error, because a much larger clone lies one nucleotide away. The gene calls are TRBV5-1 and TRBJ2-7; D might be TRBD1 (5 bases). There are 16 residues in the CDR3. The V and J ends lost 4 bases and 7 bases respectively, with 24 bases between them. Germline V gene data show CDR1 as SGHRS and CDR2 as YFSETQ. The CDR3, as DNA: TGCGCCAGCAGCCCATCAACAAGGGGCACTCCCAGGGAGCAGTACTTC. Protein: CASSPSTRGTPREQYF.

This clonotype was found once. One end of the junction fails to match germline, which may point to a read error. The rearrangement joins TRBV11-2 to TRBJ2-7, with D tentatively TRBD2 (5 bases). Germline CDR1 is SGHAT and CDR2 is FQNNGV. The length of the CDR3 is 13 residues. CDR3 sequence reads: CASSFQPRGEQYF. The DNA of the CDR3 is TGTGCCAGTAGCTTTCAGCCCCGGGGAGAGCAGTACTTC.

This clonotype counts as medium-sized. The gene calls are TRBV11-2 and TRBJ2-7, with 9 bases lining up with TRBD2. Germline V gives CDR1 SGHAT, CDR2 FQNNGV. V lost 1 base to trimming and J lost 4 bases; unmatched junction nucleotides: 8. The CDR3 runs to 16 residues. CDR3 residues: CASSLGPGREGYEQYF. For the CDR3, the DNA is TGTGCCAGCAGCTTAGGACCAGGGCGGGAGGGGTACGAGCAGTACTTC.

This CDR3 is CSVVLSGRANEQFF. CDR3 DNA: TGCAGCGTTGTGCTTAGCGGGAGGGCCAATGAGCAGTTCTTC. The genes are TRBV29-1 and TRBJ2-1, with 11 bases lining up with TRBD2. CDR1 is SQVTM and CDR2 is ANQGSEA in the germline V gene. After removal of 4 bases from V and 6 bases from J, the junction contained 5 bases not matched to a gene. CDR3 length: 14 amino acids.

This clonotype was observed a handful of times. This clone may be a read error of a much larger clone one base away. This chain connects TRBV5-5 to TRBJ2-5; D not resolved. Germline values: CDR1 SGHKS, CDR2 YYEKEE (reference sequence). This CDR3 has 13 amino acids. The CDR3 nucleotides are TGTGTCAGCAGCTTGCCCTACCAAGAGACCCAGTACTTC. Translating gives CVSSLPYQETQYF. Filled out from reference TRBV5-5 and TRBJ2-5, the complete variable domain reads DAGVTQSPTHLIKTRGQQVTLRCSPISGHKSVSWYQQVLGQGPQFIFQYYEKEERGRGNFPDRFSARQFPNYSSELNVNALLLGDSALYLCVSSLPYQETQYFGPGTRLLVL.

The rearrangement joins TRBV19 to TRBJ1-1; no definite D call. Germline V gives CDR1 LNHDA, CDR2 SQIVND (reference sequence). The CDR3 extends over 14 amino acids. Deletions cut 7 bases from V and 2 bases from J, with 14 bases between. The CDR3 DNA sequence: TGTGCCAGTATCGAGGGCCCCGTTAACACTGAAGCTTTCTTT. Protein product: CASIEGPVNTEAFF.

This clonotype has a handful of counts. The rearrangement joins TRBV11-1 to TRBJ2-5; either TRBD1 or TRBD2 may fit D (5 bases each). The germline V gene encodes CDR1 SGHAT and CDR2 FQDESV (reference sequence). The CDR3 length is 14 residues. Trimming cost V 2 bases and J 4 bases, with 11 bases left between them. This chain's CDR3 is CASSLPGLRETQYF. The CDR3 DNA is TGTGCCAGCAGCTTACCGGGGCTACGAGAGACCCAGTACTTC.

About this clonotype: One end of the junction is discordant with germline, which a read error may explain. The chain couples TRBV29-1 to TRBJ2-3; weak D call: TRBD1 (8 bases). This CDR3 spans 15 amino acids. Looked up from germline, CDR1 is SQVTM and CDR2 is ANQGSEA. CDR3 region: CSVGGGALGTGTQYF. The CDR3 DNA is TGCAGTGTTGGAGGGGGGGCGCTGGGGACAGGTACGCAGTATTTT.

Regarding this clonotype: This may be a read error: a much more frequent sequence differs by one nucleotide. DNA of the CDR3: TGCGCCAGCAGCCAAAAACGGGGTCGGGATAATGAGCAGTTCTTC. Translation gives CASSQKRGRDNEQFF. The rearrangement uses TRBV4-1 and TRBJ2-1; a weak D match, TRBD2 (5 bases). V was cut by 2 bases and J by 7 bases, with 15 bases left in between. This CDR3 has 15 amino acids. The V gene's germline CDR1 is MGHRA and CDR2 YSYEKL.

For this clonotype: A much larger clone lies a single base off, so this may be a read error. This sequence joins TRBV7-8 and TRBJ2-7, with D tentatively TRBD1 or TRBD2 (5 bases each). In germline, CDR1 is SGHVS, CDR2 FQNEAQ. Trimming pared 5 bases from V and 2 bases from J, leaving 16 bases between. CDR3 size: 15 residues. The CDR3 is CASSRTGTHTYEQYF. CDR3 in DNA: TGTGCCAGCAGCCGAACCGGGACGCATACCTACGAGCAGTACTTC.